This T cell receptor beta chain was obtained from a study of cytomegalovirus exposure and HLA in healthy donors. Overall study context: There were over 350 genotyped donors. Of these, roughly 80% fell in the genetic ancestry cluster associated with self-reported Caucasian donors. Study-level results: The later analysis indicated that the majority of CMV-associated TCR beta chains appeared HLA-restricted.

The donors (healthy individuals) were bone marrow donors. This PCR relied on a set of 60 Vbeta primers and 13 Jbeta primers. Sequenced by immunoSEQ multiplex PCR; TCRdb stores in-frame clones only, minus some. The repertoire holds about 69,000 clones, with roughly 70% as singletons. Comments on this clone: Its antigen is not known.

In germline, CDR1 is KGHSH, CDR2 LQKENI. V was trimmed by 0 bases and J by 5 bases, leaving 7 bases between them. This CDR3 has 13 residues. Sequenced: PBMCs. The chain has TRBV18 and TRBJ2-5, with D unclear. This clonotype was obtained from a male donor in good health and CMV-seropositive. The CDR3 nucleotides are TGTGCCAGCTCACCACCGTTGCGGGAGACCCAGTACTTC. Translation gives CASSPPLRETQYF.